This TCR beta chain was found in a study of cytomegalovirus exposure and HLA in healthy donors. General observations from the study: CMV serostatus was the sole immune exposure data available. The study put some 150 TCR beta chains on its list as cytomegalovirus-associated.

For this clone: What it binds is unknown.

This CDR3 region has 12 residues. The V gene's germline CDR1 is MNHEY and CDR2 SMNVEV (reference sequence). V lost 6 bases, J lost 6 bases, and 5 bases stayed unmatched. PCR amplification relied on 60 Vbeta primers (plus 13 Jbeta primers). TCRdb keeps only in-frame clones here, not all; method: immunoSEQ multiplex PCR. This sample has around 92,000 clones; 70% to 80% occur once, and the top ten carry over 15%. Sequenced: PBMCs. The origin of this receptor is a man between 60 and 75 years old in good health and CMV-seropositive. The rearrangement links TRBV27 to TRBJ2-7; 7 bases are shared with TRBD1. In DNA form, the CDR3 reads TGTGCCAGCAGCATGGGACAGAGCGAGCAGTACTTC. Amino acid sequence: CASSMGQSEQYF.